This TCR beta chain was observed in a study of blood T cell repertoires in COVID-19. V was pared by 4 bases and J by 5 bases, with 13 bases of the junction left unmatched. Per the germline V gene, CDR1 is LNHDA and CDR2 is SQIVND (reference sequence). The CDR3 sequence is 16 residues long. This clone was counted a single time. TCRdb keeps only in-frame clones here, not all; method: immunoSEQ multiplex PCR. In the table there are about 390,000 clones, more than 75% of which are singletons. The V gene is TRBV19, the J gene TRBJ2-5; 7 nucleotides agree with TRBD1. The sequenced sample consisted of peripheral blood. This TCR was sampled from a woman aged 55-69 years with COVID-19, enrolled during active disease. The CDR3 DNA reads TGTGCCAGTAGTAGGGGCAAGGGGGCGAGTATGGAGACCCAGTACTTC. This sequence encodes CASSRGKGASMETQYF. Full variable domain (rest looked up from reference TRBV19 and TRBJ2-5): DGGITQSPKYLFRKEGQNVTLSCEQNLNHDAMYWYRQDPGQGLRLIYYSQIVNDFQKGDIAEGYSVSREKKESFPLTVTSAQKNPTAFYLCASSRGKGASMETQYFGPGTRLLVL.